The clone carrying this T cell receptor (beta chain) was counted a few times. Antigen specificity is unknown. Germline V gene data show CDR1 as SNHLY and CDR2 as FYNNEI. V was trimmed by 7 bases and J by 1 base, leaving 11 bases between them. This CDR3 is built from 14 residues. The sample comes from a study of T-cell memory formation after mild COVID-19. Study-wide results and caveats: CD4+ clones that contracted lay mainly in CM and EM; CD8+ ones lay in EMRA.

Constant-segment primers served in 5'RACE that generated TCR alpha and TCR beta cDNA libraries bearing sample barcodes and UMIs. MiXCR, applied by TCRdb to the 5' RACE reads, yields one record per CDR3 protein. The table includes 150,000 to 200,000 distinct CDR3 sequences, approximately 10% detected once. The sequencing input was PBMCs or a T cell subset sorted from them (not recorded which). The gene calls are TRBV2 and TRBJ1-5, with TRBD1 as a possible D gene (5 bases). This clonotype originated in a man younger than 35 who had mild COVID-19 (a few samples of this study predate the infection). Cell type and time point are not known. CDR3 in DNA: TGTGCCAGCAAAGAAGGGGAGAGCAATCAGCCCCAGCATTTT. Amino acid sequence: CASKEGESNQPQHF. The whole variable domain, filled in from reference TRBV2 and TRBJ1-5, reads EPEVTQTPSHQVTQMGQEVILRCVPISNHLYFYWYRQILGQKVEFLVSFYNNEISEKSEIFDDQFSVERPDGSNFTLKIRSTKLEDSAMYFCASKEGESNQPQHFGDGTRLSIL.